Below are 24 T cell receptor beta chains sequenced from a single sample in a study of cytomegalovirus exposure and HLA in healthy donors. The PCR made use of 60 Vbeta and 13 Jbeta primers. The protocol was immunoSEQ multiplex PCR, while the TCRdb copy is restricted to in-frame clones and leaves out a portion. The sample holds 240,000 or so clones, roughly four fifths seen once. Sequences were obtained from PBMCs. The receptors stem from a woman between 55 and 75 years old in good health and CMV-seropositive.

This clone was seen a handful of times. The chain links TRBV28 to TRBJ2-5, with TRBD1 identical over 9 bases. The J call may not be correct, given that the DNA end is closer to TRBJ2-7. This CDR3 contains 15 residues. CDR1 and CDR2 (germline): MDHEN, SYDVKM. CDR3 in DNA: TGTGCCAGCAGGTCGGTCGGGACAGGGACCTACGAGCAGTACTTC. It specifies CASRSVGTGTYEQYF.

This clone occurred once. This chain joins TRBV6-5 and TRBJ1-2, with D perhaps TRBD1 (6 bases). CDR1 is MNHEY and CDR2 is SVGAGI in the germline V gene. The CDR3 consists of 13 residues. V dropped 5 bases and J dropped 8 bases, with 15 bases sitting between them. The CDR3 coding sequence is TGTGCCAGCAGTCTCGACAGGCAAGACGGCTACACCTTC. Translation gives CASSLDRQDGYTF.

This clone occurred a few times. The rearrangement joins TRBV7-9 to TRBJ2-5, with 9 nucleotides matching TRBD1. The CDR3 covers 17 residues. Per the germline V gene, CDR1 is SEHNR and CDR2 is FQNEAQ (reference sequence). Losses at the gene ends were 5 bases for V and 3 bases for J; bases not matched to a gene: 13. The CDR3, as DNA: TGTGCCAGCAGCCACCTCGCCCTGGACAGGGGTGAAGAGACCCAGTACTTC. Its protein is CASSHLALDRGEETQYF.

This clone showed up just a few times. The CDR3 region has the DNA TGTGCCAGCAGCCCAAGAGGGACAGGGCGGAGTTGGACTAATGAAAAACTGTTTTTT. It translates to CASSPRGTGRSWTNEKLFF. The V gene is TRBV7-9, the J gene TRBJ1-4; the match to TRBD1 covers 9 bases. The V gene end was trimmed by 5 bases and the J gene end by 2 bases; junction bases not matched to a gene: 15. The CDR3 runs 19 residues. Germline-derived CDR1 and CDR2 are SEHNR and FQNEAQ (reference sequence).

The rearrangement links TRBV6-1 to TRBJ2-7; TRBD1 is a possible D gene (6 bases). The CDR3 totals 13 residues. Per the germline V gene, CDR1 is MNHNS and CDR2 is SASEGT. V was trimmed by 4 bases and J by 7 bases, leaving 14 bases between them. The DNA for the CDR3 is TGTGCCAGCAGTGGGACAGACAGAGGGGAGCAGTACTTC. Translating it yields CASSGTDRGEQYF.

The CDR3 DNA follows: TGTGCCAGCAGCGCCCACGCGGGAGTAGGGACCGGGGAGCTGTTTTTT. It translates to CASSAHAGVGTGELFF. The chain carries TRBV9 and TRBJ2-2; 7 positions match TRBD2. The germline gives CDR1 SGDLS, CDR2 YYNGEE. V lost 3 bases, J lost 5 bases, and 10 bases stayed unmatched. The CDR3 length is 16 residues.

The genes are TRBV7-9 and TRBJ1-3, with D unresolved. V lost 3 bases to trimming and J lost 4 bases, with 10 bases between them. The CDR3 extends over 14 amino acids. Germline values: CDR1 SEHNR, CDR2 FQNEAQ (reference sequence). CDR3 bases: TGTGCCAGCAGCTTCTCAGGATCAGGAAACACCATATATTTT. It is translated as CASSFSGSGNTIYF. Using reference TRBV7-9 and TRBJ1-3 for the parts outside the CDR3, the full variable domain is DTGVSQNPRHKITKRGQNVTFRCDPISEHNRLYWYRQTLGQGPEFLTYFQNEAQLEKSRLLSDRFSAERPKGSFSTLEIQRTEQGDSAMYLCASSFSGSGNTIYFGEGSWLTVV.

CDR3 DNA: TGCGCCAGCAGCCCCGGGACAGGGGGTAACTATGGCTACACCTTC. This gives the protein CASSPGTGGNYGYTF. V and J are TRBV5-1 and TRBJ1-2, with TRBD1 matching over 11 bases. The ends lost 4 bases at V and 1 base at J; junction bases unmatched: 3. This CDR3 is built from 15 residues. Germline loops: CDR1 SGHRS, CDR2 YFSETQ.

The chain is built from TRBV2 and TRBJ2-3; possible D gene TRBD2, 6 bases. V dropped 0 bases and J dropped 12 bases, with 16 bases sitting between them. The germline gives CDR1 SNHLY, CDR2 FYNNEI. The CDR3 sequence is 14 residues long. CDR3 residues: CASSEALRDWPQYF. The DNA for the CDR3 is TGTGCCAGCAGTGAAGCGCTTCGGGACTGGCCTCAGTATTTT.

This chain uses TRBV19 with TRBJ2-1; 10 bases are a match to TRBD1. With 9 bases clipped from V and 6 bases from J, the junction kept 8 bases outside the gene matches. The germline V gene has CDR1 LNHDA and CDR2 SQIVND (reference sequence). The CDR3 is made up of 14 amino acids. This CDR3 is CASRGDRGSNEQFF. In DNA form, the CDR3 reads TGTGCCAGCCGGGGGGACAGGGGCTCCAATGAGCAGTTCTTC. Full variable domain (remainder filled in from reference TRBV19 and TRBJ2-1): DGGITQSPKYLFRKEGQNVTLSCEQNLNHDAMYWYRQDPGQGLRLIYYSQIVNDFQKGDIAEGYSVSREKKESFPLTVTSAQKNPTAFYLCASRGDRGSNEQFFGPGTRLTVL.

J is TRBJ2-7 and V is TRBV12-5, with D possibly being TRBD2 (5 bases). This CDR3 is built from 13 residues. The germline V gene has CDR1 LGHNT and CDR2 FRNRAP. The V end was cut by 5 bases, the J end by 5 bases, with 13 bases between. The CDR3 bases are TGTGCTAGTGGTACCCAGCGGATGAACGAGCAGTACTTC. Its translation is CASGTQRMNEQYF.

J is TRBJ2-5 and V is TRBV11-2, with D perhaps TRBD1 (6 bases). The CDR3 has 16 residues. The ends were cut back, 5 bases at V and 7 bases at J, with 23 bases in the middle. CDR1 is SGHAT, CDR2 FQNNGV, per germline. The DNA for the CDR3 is TGTGCCAGCAGCCACCTGAGACAGGATTCCTTAGGGACCCAGTACTTC. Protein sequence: CASSHLRQDSLGTQYF. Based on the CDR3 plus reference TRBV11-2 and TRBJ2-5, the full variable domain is EAGVAQSPRYKIIEKRQSVAFWCNPISGHATLYWYQQILGQGPKLLIQFQNNGVVDDSQLPKDRFSAERLKGVDSTLKIQPAKLEDSAVYLCASSHLRQDSLGTQYFGPGTRLLVL.

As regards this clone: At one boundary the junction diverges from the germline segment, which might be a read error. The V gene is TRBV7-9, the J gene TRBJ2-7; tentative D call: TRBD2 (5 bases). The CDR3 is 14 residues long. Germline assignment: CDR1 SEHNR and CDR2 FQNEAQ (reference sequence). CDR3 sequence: CSSSFPGISYEQYF. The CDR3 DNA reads TGTTCCAGCAGCTTCCCCGGGATCTCCTACGAGCAGTACTTC.

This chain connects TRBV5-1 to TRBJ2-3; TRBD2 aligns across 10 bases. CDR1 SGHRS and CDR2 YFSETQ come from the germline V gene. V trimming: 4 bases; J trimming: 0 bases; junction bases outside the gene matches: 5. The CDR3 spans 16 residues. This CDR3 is CASSPWTSGSTDTQYF. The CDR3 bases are TGCGCCAGCAGCCCCTGGACTAGCGGTAGCACAGATACGCAGTATTTT. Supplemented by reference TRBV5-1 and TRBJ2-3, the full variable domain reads KAGVTQTPRYLIKTRGQQVTLSCSPISGHRSVSWYQQTPGQGLQFLFEYFSETQRNKGNFPGRFSGRQFSNSRSEMNVSTLELGDSALYLCASSPWTSGSTDTQYFGPGTRLTVL.

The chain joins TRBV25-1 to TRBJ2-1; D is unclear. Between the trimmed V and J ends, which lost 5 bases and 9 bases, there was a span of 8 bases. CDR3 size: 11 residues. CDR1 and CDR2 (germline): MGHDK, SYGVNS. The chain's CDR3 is CASSISVEQFF. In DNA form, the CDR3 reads TGTGCCAGCAGTATCTCCGTTGAGCAGTTCTTC.

The CDR3 here is CAWSVVVTEAFF. The CDR3 nucleotides read TGTGCCTGGAGTGTTGTAGTGACTGAAGCTTTCTTT. The chain has TRBV30 and TRBJ1-1; the D is unclear. Germline V CDR1 and CDR2: GTSNPN, SVGIG (reference sequence). V gave up 0 bases and J gave up 5 bases, with 7 bases separating them. The CDR3 has 12 residues.

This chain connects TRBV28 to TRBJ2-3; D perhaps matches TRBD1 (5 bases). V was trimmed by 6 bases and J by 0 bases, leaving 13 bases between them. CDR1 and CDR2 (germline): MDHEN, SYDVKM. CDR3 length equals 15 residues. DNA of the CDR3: TGTGCCAGCAGCGGACATCCGCTTAGCACAGATACGCAGTATTTT. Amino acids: CASSGHPLSTDTQYF.

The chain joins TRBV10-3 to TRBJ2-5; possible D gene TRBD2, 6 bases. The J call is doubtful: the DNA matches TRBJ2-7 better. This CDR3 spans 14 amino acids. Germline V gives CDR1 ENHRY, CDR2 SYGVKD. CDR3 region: CAISEGGLTYEQYF. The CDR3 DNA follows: TGTGCCATCAGTGAGGGGGGACTGACCTACGAGCAGTACTTC.

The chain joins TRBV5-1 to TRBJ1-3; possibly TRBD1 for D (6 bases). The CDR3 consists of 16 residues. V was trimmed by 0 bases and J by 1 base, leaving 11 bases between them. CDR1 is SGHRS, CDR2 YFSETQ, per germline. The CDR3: CASSLGQASSGNTIYF. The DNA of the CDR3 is TGCGCCAGCAGCTTGGGACAGGCTTCTTCTGGAAACACCATATATTTT.

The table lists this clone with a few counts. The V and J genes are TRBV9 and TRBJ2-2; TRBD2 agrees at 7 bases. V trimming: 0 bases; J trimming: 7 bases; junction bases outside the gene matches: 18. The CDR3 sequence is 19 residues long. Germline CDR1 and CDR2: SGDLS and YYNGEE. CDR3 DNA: TGTGCCAGCAGCGTAGTGGGGGGGACTTATGAGGGAGAGGACGGGGAGCTGTTTTTT. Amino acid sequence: CASSVVGGTYEGEDGELFF.

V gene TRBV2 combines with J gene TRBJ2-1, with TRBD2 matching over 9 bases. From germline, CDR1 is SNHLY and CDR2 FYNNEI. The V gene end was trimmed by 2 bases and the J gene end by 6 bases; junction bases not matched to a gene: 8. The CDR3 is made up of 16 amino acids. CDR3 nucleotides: TGTGCCAGCAGTGAACGTGGGACTAGCTTTCTCAATGAGCAGTTCTTC. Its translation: CASSERGTSFLNEQFF.

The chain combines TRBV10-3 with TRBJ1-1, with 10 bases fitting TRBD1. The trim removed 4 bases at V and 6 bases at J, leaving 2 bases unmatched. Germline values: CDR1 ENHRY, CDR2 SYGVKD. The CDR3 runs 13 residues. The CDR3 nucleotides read TGTGCCATCAGTGGACAGGGGGCGCCTGAAGCTTTCTTT. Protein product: CAISGQGAPEAFF.

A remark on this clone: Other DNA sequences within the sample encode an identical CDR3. CDR3 loop: CASSLLSGNTIYF. The CDR3, as DNA: TGTGCCAGCAGTTTACTCTCTGGAAACACCATATATTTT. V gene TRBV28 combines with J gene TRBJ1-3; D not certain. V was shortened by 2 bases and J by 0 bases, with 2 bases between the two germline ends. Germline lookup yields CDR1 MDHEN and CDR2 SYDVKM. The CDR3 has 13 residues.

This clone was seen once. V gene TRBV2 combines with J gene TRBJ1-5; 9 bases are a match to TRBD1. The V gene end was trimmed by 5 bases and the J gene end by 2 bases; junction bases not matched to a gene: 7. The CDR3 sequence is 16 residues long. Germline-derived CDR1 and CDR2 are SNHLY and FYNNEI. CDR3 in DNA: TGTGCCAGCAGTTTAGACAGGGGGGCCGGCAATCAGCCCCAGCATTTT. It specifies CASSLDRGAGNQPQHF.